This T cell receptor (beta chain) was sequenced for a study of OX40 agonist ivuxolimab in advanced cancers. The investigators sampled blood at baseline, at cycle 4 day 1, and at cycle 7 day 1. Measured with immunoSEQ multiplex PCR; TCRdb has only the in-frame clones, and not every one. The table records 75,000 to 95,000 clones, around 86% of them present only once. To note about this clone: Its target is unknown.

This CDR3 is 13 amino acids long. The V end lost 8 bases, the J end lost 1 base, and 12 bases lay between the germline ends. The germline V gene encodes CDR1 SGDLS and CDR2 YYNGEE. Findings and caveats of the study: CD8+ T cells were the subset that, on average, had more expanded clones than CD4+. Within 6 weeks, CD4+ and CD8+ blood T cells expanded clonally at 0.1 to 3.0 mg/kg.

The sequence came from an adult with an advanced solid tumor such as melanoma, head and neck, liver or kidney cancer. V usage is TRBV9 and J usage is TRBJ1-1; weak D call: TRBD1 (6 bases). Source: CD4+ or CD8+ T cells sorted from blood, taken in a trial of the OX40 agonist ivuxolimab. The CDR3 loop reads CASGGHPNTEAFF. The CDR3 DNA reads as TGTGCCAGTGGGGGCCACCCGAACACTGAAGCTTTCTTT. The full variable domain, rest sourced from reference TRBV9 and TRBJ1-1, is DSGVTQTPKHLITATGQRVTLRCSPRSGDLSVYWYQQSLDQGLQFLIQYYNGEERAKGNILERFSAQQFPDLHSELNLSSLELGDSALYFCASGGHPNTEAFFGQGTRLTVV.